This TCR beta chain was identified in a study of cytomegalovirus exposure and HLA in healthy donors. There were likely unrecorded immune exposures, though donors were nominally healthy when sampled. Study conclusions and caveats: Per a later analysis, HLA-associated TCR beta chains showed more clonal expansion than other, equally common TCR beta chains. HLA-A and HLA-B allele assignments for most subjects were reportedly predicted accurately using TCR beta sequences.

The trim removed 3 bases at V and 8 bases at J, leaving 15 bases unmatched. The CDR3 extends over 17 amino acids. Germline V gene lookup returns CDR1 SGHAT and CDR2 FQNNGV. This clone came up a few times. Its antigen remains unknown. With 60 Vbeta and 13 Jbeta primers, the PCR was carried out. Here immunoSEQ multiplex PCR was the method, and the copy in TCRdb shows in-frame clones only, minus some. The sample lists about 200,000 clones, 75% to 90% occurring once. Material: PBMCs. J is TRBJ1-1 and V is TRBV11-2, with 10 bases lining up with TRBD1. This receptor was taken from a woman between 50 and 59 years old in good health and CMV-seropositive. CDR3 region: CASSFILRTGGRYEAFF. The CDR3 nucleotides are TGTGCCAGCAGCTTTATTCTTCGGACAGGGGGACGCTACGAAGCTTTCTTT. The whole variable domain, remainder taken from reference TRBV11-2 and TRBJ1-1, is EAGVAQSPRYKIIEKRQSVAFWCNPISGHATLYWYQQILGQGPKLLIQFQNNGVVDDSQLPKDRFSAERLKGVDSTLKIQPAKLEDSAVYLCASSFILRTGGRYEAFFGQGTRLTVV.